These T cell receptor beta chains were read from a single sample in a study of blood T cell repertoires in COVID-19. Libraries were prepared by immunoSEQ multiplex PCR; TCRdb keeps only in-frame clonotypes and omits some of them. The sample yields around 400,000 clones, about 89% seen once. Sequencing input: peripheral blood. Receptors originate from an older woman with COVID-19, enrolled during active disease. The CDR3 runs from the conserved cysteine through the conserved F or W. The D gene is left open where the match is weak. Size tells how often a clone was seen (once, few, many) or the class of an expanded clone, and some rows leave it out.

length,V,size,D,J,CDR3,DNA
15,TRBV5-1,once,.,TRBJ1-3,CASSFGPGAGNTIYF,TGCGCCAGCAGCTTCGGCCCAGGGGCTGGAAACACCATATATTTT
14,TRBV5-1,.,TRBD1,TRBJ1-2,CASSLWDRGLGYTF,TGCGCCAGCAGCTTGTGGGACAGGGGGCTTGGCTACACCTTC
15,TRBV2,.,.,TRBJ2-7,CASSRQVFDSYEQYF,TGTGCCAGCAGTAGACAGGTCTTTGACTCCTACGAGCAGTACTTC
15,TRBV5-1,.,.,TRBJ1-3,CASSLAQTGPGAIYF,TGCGCCAGCAGCTTGGCCCAGACAGGCCCAGGGGCCATATATTTT
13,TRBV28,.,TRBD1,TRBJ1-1,CASNLQGTTEAFF,TGTGCCAGCAACCTACAGGGGACCACTGAAGCTTTCTTT
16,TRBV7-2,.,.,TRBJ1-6,CASSLESARGNSPLHF,TGTGCCAGCAGCTTAGAGTCCGCACGAGGTAATTCACCCCTCCACTTT
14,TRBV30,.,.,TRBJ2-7,CAWSPKNQQGKQYF,TGTGCCTGGAGTCCTAAAAATCAACAGGGTAAGCAGTACTTC
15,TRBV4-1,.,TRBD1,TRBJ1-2,CASSQEGGAATGYTF,TGCGCCAGCAGCCAAGAAGGGGGCGCAGCCACTGGCTACACCTTC
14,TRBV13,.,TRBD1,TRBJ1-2,CASSFNRGYYGYTF,TGTGCCAGCAGCTTTAACAGGGGCTACTATGGCTACACCTTC
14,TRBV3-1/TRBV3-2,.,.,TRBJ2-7,CASSRAPSSYEQYF,TGTGCCAGCAGCCGGGCCCCGAGCTCCTACGAGCAGTACTTC
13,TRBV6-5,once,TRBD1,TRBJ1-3,CASRRDRSDTIYF,TGTGCCAGCAGAAGGGACAGATCGGACACCATATATTTT
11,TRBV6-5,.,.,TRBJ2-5,CASSPRETQYF,TGTGCCAGCAGCCCCAGGGAGACCCAGTACTTC
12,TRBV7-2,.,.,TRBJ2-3,CASSPRTDTQYF,TGTGCCAGCAGCCCTCGCACAGATACGCAGTATTTT
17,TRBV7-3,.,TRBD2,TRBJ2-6,CASSQGLDISGANVLTF,TGTGCCAGCAGCCAGGGACTAGATATCTCTGGGGCCAACGTCCTGACTTTC
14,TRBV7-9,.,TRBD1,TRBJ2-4,CASSARGTGDIQYF,TGTGCCAGCAGCGCCCGGGGGACAGGCGACATTCAGTACTTC
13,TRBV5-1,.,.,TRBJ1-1,CASSLLGLGEAFF,TGCGCCAGCAGCTTACTGGGCCTGGGCGAGGCTTTCTTT
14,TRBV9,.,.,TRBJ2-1,CASSATGSLNEQFF,TGTGCCAGCAGCGCGACAGGTTCGCTTAATGAGCAGTTCTTC
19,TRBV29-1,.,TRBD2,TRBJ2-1,CSATTLPLAGGLSYNEQFF,TGCAGCGCAACCACTCTTCCACTAGCGGGGGGCCTCTCCTACAATGAGCAGTTCTTC